These T cell receptor beta chains were read from a single sample in a study of T cells in Graves' hyperthyroidism and ophthalmopathy. TCRdb itself ran the multiplex PCR reads through MiXCR, one entry per CDR3 protein. Of around 300,000 distinct CDR3 sequences listed, approximately 15% are singletons. Sequencing was performed on blood. The source is a woman aged 40 to 50 with Graves' hyperthyroidism. CDR3s include the opening cysteine and the closing phenylalanine or tryptophan.

V	length	J	CDR3
TRBV7-9	15	TRBJ1-1	CASSLAWEQVTEAFF
TRBV3-1	12	TRBJ1-1	CASSHLNTEAFF
TRBV29-1	14	TRBJ2-3	CSAATSGSTDTQYF
TRBV27	15	TRBJ2-7	CASSLGAHGSYEQYF
TRBV12-3/TRBV12-4	11	TRBJ1-2	CASSLGGGYTF
TRBV11-2	13	TRBJ2-5	CAGSFSDQETQYF
TRBV20-1	13	TRBJ2-7	CSASGTGSDEQYF
TRBV12-3/TRBV12-4	11	TRBJ1-1	CASSFLEEAFF
TRBV25-1	16	TRBJ1-2	CASSELGTGEDYGYTF
TRBV29-1	13	TRBJ2-7	CSVEDQDSYEQYF
TRBV29-1	14	TRBJ1-1	CSVTGDRLNTEAFF
TRBV12-3/TRBV12-4	17	TRBJ2-7	CASSPGLAGGRSYEQYF
TRBV7-8	14	TRBJ2-1	CASSLVDRYNEQFF
TRBV24-1	16	TRBJ2-1	CATSDRTSGSPNEQFF
TRBV2	12	TRBJ2-1	CASSEARTDCLF
TRBV30	14	TRBJ1-5	CAWRAYGGGQPQHF
TRBV10-2	16	TRBJ1-2	CASSENYRGRPYGYTF
TRBV7-8	15	TRBJ2-5	CASSLGTYQVETQYF
TRBV20-1	12	TRBJ2-3	CSALGPTDTQYF
TRBV12-3/TRBV12-4	14	TRBJ1-6	CASTWGLGNSPLHF
TRBV2	13	TRBJ2-5	CASSSPGSETQYF
TRBV20-1	12	TRBJ1-1	CSASYRDTEAFF
TRBV7-9	12	TRBJ1-2	CASSLAKDGYTF
TRBV10-3	15	TRBJ2-7	CAISDLVAGGREQYF
TRBV9	11	TRBJ2-3	CASSPGLLQYF
TRBV7-9	13	TRBJ2-7	CASSHPGWDEQYF
TRBV4-1	15	TRBJ1-2	CASSPSTGEVHGYTF
TRBV27	16	TRBJ2-7	CASSLLGLGDAYEQYF
TRBV29-1	17	TRBJ2-7	CSVDLWDSISRGYEQYF
TRBV5-6	13	TRBJ1-3	CASSADMKNTIYF
TRBV27	13	TRBJ2-5	CASRTGNQETQYF
TRBV28	16	TRBJ1-1	CASSFGGRGGWAEAFF
TRBV10-2	15	TRBJ1-3	CASSEDPRSGNTIYF
TRBV20-1	16	TRBJ2-5	CSARDVGTGDQETQYF
TRBV9	14	TRBJ2-2	CASSVGANTGELFF
TRBV7-9	18	TRBJ1-1	CASSLPPITGGWNTEAFF
TRBV7-2	16	TRBJ2-2	CASSLGRPRGPGELFF
TRBV12-3/TRBV12-4	12	TRBJ1-1	CASRGTEFEAFF
TRBV6-2/TRBV6-3	13	TRBJ1-1	CASTGRPNTEAFF
TRBV12-3/TRBV12-4	13	TRBJ2-7	CASSLGKSHEQYF
TRBV24-1	11	TRBJ2-1	CATSDSNEQFF
TRBV27	12	TRBJ2-4	CASRGPGNIQYF
TRBV14	16	TRBJ2-3	CASSPTGRLRTDTQYF
TRBV7-2	14	TRBJ2-7	CASSRLAKGYEQYF
TRBV28	15	TRBJ1-4	CASNLIRETNEKLFF